This TCR beta chain stems from a study of CD8+ T cells in alopecia areata. Broader study findings: Compared with mice, patients displayed less clear TCR sharing, possibly for HLA-related reasons. The study also sequences resident alphabeta T cells of normal skin in scalp samples.

RNA, once extracted, was reverse transcribed into cDNA for use as the sequencing template. Here immunoSEQ multiplex PCR was the method, and the copy in TCRdb shows in-frame clones only, minus some. Among 87,000 or so clones listed, just over 70% were seen once. Trimming stripped 0 bases from V and 4 bases from J, with 12 bases between. The CDR3 has 15 residues. CDR1 and CDR2 (germline): SEHNR, FQNEAQ (reference sequence). The treatment was: oral pan-JAK inhibitor, 5-10 mg twice daily. Comment on this clone: Its antigen remains unidentified.

This chain uses TRBV7-9 with TRBJ1-1; possibly TRBD1 for D (5 bases). The receptor's source is a human donor with alopecia areata. The sample was CD8+ T cells sorted from blood, taken at week 44, from a patient treated with tofacitinib. This chain's CDR3 is CASSLAQGTFTEAFF. The CDR3 bases are TGTGCCAGCAGCTTAGCCCAGGGTACGTTCACTGAAGCTTTCTTT.